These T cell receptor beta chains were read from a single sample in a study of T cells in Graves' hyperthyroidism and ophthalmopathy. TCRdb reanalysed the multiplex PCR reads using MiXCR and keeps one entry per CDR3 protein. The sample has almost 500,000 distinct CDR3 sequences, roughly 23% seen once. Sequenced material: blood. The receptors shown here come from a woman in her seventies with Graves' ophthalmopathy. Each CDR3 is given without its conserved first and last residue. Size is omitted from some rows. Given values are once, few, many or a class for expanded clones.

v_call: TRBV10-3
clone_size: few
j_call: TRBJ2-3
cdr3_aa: AISEGGMSTDTQY

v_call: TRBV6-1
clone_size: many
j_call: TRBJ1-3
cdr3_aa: ASSATQGGGNTIY

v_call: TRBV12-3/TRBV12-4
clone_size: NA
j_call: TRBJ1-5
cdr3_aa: ASSLVAGGASQPQH

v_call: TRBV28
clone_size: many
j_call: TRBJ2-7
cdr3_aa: ASRGQERGSEQY

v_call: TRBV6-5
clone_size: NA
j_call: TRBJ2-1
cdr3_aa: ATVSGRAF

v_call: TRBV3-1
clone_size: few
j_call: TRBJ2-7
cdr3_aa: ASSGRLGGAGGTYEQY

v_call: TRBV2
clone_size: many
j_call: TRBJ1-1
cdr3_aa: ASSLSQGETEAF

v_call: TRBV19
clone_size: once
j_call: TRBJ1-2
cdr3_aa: ASNPVYSTNYGYT

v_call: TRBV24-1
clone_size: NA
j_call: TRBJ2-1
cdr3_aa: ATSDPSYNEQF

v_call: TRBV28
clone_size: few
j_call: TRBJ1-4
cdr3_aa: ASIGNVRGFEEKLF

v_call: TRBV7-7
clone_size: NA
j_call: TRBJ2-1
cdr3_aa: ASSLNGRADEQF

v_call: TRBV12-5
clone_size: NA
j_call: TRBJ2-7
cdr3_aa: ASGLDPPYEQY

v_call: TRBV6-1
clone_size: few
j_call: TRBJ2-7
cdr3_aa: ASGPTGNSYEQY

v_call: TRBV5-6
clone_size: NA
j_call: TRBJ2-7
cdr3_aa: ASSPTGASSYEQY

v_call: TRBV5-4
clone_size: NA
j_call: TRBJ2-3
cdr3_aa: ASSEGLAGYTDTQY

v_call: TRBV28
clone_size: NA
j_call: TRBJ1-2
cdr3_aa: ASSLINYGYT

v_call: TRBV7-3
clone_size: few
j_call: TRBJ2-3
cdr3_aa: ASSLGVGLAADTQY

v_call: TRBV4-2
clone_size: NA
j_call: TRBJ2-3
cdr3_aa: ASSVGSGGTDTQY

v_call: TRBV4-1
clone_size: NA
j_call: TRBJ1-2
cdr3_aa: ASSQAWDRGYGYT

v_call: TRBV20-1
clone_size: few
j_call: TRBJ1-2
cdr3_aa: SAKIWGAHGYT

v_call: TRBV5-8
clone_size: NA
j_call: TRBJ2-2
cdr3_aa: ASSRSGTSGELF

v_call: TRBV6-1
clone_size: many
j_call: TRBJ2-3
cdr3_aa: ASSSTGRAVDTQY

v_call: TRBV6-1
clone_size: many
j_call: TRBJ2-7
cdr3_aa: ASSPSGRTYEQY

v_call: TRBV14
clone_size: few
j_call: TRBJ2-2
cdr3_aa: ASSQAPLAGGMNTGELF

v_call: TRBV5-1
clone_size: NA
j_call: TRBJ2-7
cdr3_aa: ASSSVRGLDYEQY

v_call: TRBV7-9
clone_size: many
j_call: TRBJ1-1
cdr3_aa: ASSLVAQLNTEAF

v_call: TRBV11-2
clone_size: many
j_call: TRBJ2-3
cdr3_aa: ASSSEYARVDTQY

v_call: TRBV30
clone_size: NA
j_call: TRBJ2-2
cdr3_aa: AWRGTSGRITGELF

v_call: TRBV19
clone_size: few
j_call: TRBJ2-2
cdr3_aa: ASSAGHLNTGELF

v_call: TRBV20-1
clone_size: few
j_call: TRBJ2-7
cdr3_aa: SASRHYEQY

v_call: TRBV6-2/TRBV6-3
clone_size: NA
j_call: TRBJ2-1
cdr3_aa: ASSYNTPRSSGLEEQF

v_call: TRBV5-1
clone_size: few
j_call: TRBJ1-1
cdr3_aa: ASSPNRGTEAF

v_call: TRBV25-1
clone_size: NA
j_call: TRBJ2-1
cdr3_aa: ASSERLVGNEQF

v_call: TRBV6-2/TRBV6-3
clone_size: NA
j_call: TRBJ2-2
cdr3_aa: ASRTSGNGELF

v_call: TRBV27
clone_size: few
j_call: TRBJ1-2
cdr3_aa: ASGYWTGPYGYT

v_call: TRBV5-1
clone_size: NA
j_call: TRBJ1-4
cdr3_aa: ASRVQGATNEKLF

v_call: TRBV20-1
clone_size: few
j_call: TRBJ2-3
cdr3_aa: SARLWGLAGGTDTQY

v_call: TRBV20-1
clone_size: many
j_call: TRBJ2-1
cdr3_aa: SASPGAGASSYNEQF

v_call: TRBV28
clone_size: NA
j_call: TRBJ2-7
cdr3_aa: ASRSRQGAIYEQY

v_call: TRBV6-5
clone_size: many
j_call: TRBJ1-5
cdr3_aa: ASSYSQGGRPQPQH

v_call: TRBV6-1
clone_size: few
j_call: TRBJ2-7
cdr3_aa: ASSSSGTAYEQY

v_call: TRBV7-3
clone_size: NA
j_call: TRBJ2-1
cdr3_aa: ASSIGLAGGQGEQF

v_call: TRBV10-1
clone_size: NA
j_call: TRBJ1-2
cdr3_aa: ASSDWGIGGYT

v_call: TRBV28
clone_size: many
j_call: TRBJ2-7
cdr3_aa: ASSHGTIGYEQY

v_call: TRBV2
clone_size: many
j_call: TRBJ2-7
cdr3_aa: ASTPLDGGSSYEQY